This TCR beta chain is from a study of cytomegalovirus exposure and HLA in healthy donors. The study, taken as a whole, reports: Among the CMV-associated chains, a few were confirmed in vitro as specific for CMV antigens.

The PCR contained 60 Vbeta and 13 Jbeta primers. The protocol was immunoSEQ multiplex PCR, while the TCRdb copy is restricted to in-frame clones and leaves out a portion. The sample records a few hundred thousand clones, around nine tenths being singletons. CDR1 is SEHNR, CDR2 FQNEAQ, per germline (reference sequence). The V end was cut by 8 bases, the J end by 4 bases, with 14 bases between. The CDR3 spans 13 residues. Concerning this clone itself: Its target is unknown.

The chain is built from TRBV7-9 and TRBJ1-2; D gene ambiguous. Input material: PBMCs. This receptor was identified in a woman under 30 in good health and CMV-seronegative. The DNA for the CDR3 is TGTGCCAGCGCCCGGGTGTTGGGCTATGGCTACACCTTC. This sequence encodes CASARVLGYGYTF.